A selection of T cell receptor beta chains follows, all from one sample in a study of OX40 agonist ivuxolimab in advanced cancers. The assay was immunoSEQ multiplex PCR, and TCRdb's table has in-frame clones only and misses some. Here the sample spans 50,000 to 65,000 clones, about 89% being singletons. This material consisted of CD4+ or CD8+ T cells sorted from blood, taken in a trial of the OX40 agonist ivuxolimab. These receptors were taken from an adult with an advanced solid tumor such as melanoma, head and neck, liver or kidney cancer. CDR3s include the opening cysteine and the closing phenylalanine or tryptophan. D genes are given only for firm matches. The size of a clone is reported for some rows only, either as once, few or many, or as a class for expanded clones.

>.|.|TRBV11-2|TRBJ1-6
CASSLQGNYNSPLHF
TGTGCCAGCAGCTTACAGGGGAATTATAATTCACCCCTCCACTTT
>.|.|TRBV5-1|TRBJ2-7
CASSLADGVDEQYF
TGCGCCAGCAGCTTGGCAGACGGGGTCGACGAGCAGTACTTC
>.|.|TRBV4-3|TRBJ2-5
CASSPRPGETQYF
TGCGCCAGCAGCCCCCGCCCGGGGGAGACCCAGTACTTC
>.|.|TRBV5-4|TRBJ2-7
CASTNRVDEQYF
TGTGCCAGCACCAACAGGGTCGACGAGCAGTACTTC
>TRBD1|.|TRBV2|TRBJ1-3
CASSNRQGGSGNTIYF
TGTGCCAGCAGTAACAGACAGGGCGGCTCTGGAAACACCATATATTTT
>TRBD2|.|TRBV4-3|TRBJ2-2
CASSQGASGGEVTGELFF
TGCGCCAGCAGCCAAGGGGCTAGCGGGGGGGAGGTCACCGGGGAGCTGTTTTTT
>.|.|TRBV10-1|TRBJ2-7
CASSPPGSLHRGYEQYF
TGCGCCAGCAGCCCCCCCGGGTCACTCCACCGGGGGTACGAGCAGTACTTC
>TRBD2|.|TRBV5-1|TRBJ2-1
CASSLGLAVSYNEQFF
TGCGCCAGCAGCTTGGGACTAGCGGTTTCCTACAATGAGCAGTTCTTC
>.|once|TRBV5-4|TRBJ2-4
CASSSGDVGRNIQYF
TGTGCCAGCAGCTCGGGGGACGTTGGAAGAAACATTCAGTACTTC
>.|.|TRBV14|TRBJ2-5
CASSQDRGETQYF
TGTGCCAGCAGCCAAGATCGAGGGGAGACCCAGTACTTC
>.|.|TRBV28|TRBJ2-1
CASSLFRGLLNNEQFF
TGTGCCAGCAGTTTATTCCGAGGACTCTTGAACAATGAGCAGTTCTTC
>TRBD1|.|TRBV6-5|TRBJ1-5
CASSPGQLNQPQHF
TGTGCCAGCAGTCCGGGACAGTTAAATCAGCCCCAGCATTTT
>.|.|TRBV6-5|TRBJ2-1
CASSSRGNEQFF
TGTGCCAGCAGTTCCAGGGGTAATGAGCAGTTCTTC
>TRBD1|.|TRBV18|TRBJ1-4
CASSSRDSNEKLFF
TGTGCCAGCTCATCCCGGGACAGCAATGAAAAACTGTTTTTT
>TRBD2|.|TRBV5-4|TRBJ2-3
CASSQGLDADTQYF
TGTGCCAGCAGTCAGGGACTAGATGCAGATACGCAGTATTTT
>.|.|TRBV10-3|TRBJ1-2
CAISDALQAGSGYTF
TGTGCCATCAGTGACGCACTACAAGCCGGGAGTGGCTACACCTTC
>.|.|TRBV7-2|TRBJ1-2
CASSFLSGYTF
TGTGCCAGCAGCTTCCTATCCGGCTACACCTTC
>.|.|TRBV7-2|TRBJ1-2
CASSPDRRGYGYTF
TGTGCCAGCAGCCCCGACAGGCGGGGCTATGGCTACACCTTC
>.|.|TRBV9|TRBJ2-1
CASSANLVGEQFF
TGTGCCAGCAGCGCCAATCTCGTGGGGGAACAGTTCTTC
>.|.|TRBV18|TRBJ2-2
CASSLPGNTGELFF
TGTGCCAGCTCACTCCCCGGGAACACCGGGGAGCTGTTTTTT
>.|few|TRBV5-4|TRBJ1-1
CASSWNVNTEAFF
TGTGCCAGCAGCTGGAACGTGAACACTGAAGCTTTCTTT
>.|.|TRBV30|TRBJ1-1
CAWSVRANPPNTEAFF
TGTGCCTGGAGTGTCCGGGCCAACCCCCCGAACACTGAAGCTTTCTTT
>.|.|TRBV11-3|TRBJ2-1
CASSLDHQGRQFF
TGTGCCAGCAGCTTAGATCACCAGGGTCGGCAGTTCTTC
>.|.|TRBV5-5|TRBJ2-2
CASSQPWAGELFF
TGTGCCAGCAGCCAACCGTGGGCCGGGGAGCTGTTTTTT
>.|.|TRBV21-1|TRBJ2-7
CASSPLVSQTSFLSSYEQYF
TGTGCCAGCAGCCCCTTGGTCTCCCAGACTTCCTTTCTAAGCTCCTACGAGCAGTACTTC
>.|.|TRBV6-5|TRBJ1-5
CASSYGPGAQPQHF
TGTGCCAGCAGTTACGGGCCAGGGGCCCAGCCCCAGCATTTT
>TRBD1|.|TRBV29-1|TRBJ2-7
CSVRQGLGYEQYF
TGCAGCGTTCGACAGGGTCTGGGCTACGAGCAGTACTTC
>TRBD1|.|TRBV25-1|TRBJ2-2
CASSEWGQTASHGELFF
TGTGCCAGCAGTGAATGGGGACAGACGGCCAGCCACGGGGAGCTGTTTTTT
>TRBD2|.|TRBV6-1|TRBJ2-3
CASRESGSSTDTQYF
TGTGCCAGCAGGGAGAGCGGGAGTAGCACAGATACGCAGTATTTT
>TRBD1|once|TRBV19|TRBJ1-2
CASSLLGGGVIGGYTF
TGTGCCAGTAGCCTTCTTGGAGGGGGCGTGATAGGTGGCTACACCTTC
>.|.|TRBV10-3|TRBJ1-4
CAISESIGGTTNEKLFF
TGTGCCATCAGTGAGTCGATCGGTGGGACAACTAATGAAAAACTGTTTTTT
>TRBD2|.|TRBV2|TRBJ2-3
CASSQELGLALDTQYF
TGTGCCAGCAGTCAAGAGTTGGGACTAGCCCTCGATACGCAGTATTTT
>.|.|TRBV4-1|TRBJ1-2
CASSQGVLGEFGYTF
TGCGCCAGCAGCCAAGGGGTCTTAGGAGAGTTCGGCTACACCTTC
>.|.|TRBV19|TRBJ1-5
CASYGRSNQPQHF
TGTGCCAGTTATGGACGTAGCAATCAGCCCCAGCATTTT
>TRBD1|.|TRBV29-1|TRBJ2-7
CSVVGRQGNYEQYF
TGCAGCGTTGTAGGACGACAGGGGAACTACGAGCAGTACTTC
>.|.|TRBV7-2|TRBJ1-5
CASSLNRNDQPQHF
TGTGCCAGCAGCTTAAACAGGAACGATCAGCCCCAGCATTTT
>.|.|TRBV7-8|TRBJ2-1
CASSLGGNTYNEQFF
TGTGCCAGCAGCTTAGGCGGGAATACCTACAATGAGCAGTTCTTC
>.|.|TRBV7-8|TRBJ1-5
CASSTYGGESQPQHF
TGTGCCAGCAGTACTTATGGGGGGGAAAGTCAGCCCCAGCATTTT
>TRBD1|.|TRBV18|TRBJ2-7
CASSPSTGGSYEQYF
TGTGCCAGCTCACCTAGTACAGGGGGGTCCTACGAGCAGTACTTC
>TRBD1|.|TRBV5-3|TRBJ1-1
CARSLDRTGEHIEAFF
TGTGCCAGAAGCTTGGATAGGACAGGGGAGCATATTGAAGCTTTCTTT
>.|.|TRBV6-1|TRBJ2-5
CASSGGGKETQYF
TGTGCCAGCAGTGGAGGGGGAAAAGAGACCCAGTACTTC
>TRBD2|.|TRBV27|TRBJ2-3
CASSLLSLAGGRDTQYF
TGTGCCAGCAGTTTACTCTCTCTAGCGGGAGGGAGAGATACGCAGTATTTT
>TRBD2|.|TRBV29-1|TRBJ2-2
CSVAREGMNTGELFF
TGCAGCGTAGCAAGGGAGGGAATGAACACCGGGGAGCTGTTTTTT
>.|.|TRBV9|TRBJ2-2
CASSVSGTSTGELFF
TGTGCCAGCAGCGTCTCCGGGACAAGCACCGGGGAGCTGTTTTTT
>.|.|TRBV7-9|TRBJ1-1
CASSLRTSERMNTEAFF
TGTGCCAGCAGCCTACGGACCTCCGAAAGAATGAACACTGAAGCTTTCTTT
>TRBD1|once|TRBV27|TRBJ1-2
CASSSPRQGLYGYTF
TGTGCCAGCAGTTCCCCTCGACAGGGGCTCTATGGCTACACCTTC
>TRBD2|.|TRBV6-6|TRBJ2-5
CASSYGGVEETQYF
TGTGCCAGCAGTTACGGGGGGGTAGAAGAGACCCAGTACTTC
>TRBD2|many|TRBV28|TRBJ2-2
CASSQPGLAVSTGELFF
TGTGCCAGCAGTCAACCGGGACTAGCGGTATCCACCGGGGAGCTGTTTTTT
>.|.|TRBV6-5|TRBJ2-4
CASSRFGGDKNIQYF
TGTGCCAGCAGCCGATTTGGGGGAGACAAAAACATTCAGTACTTC
>TRBD1|.|TRBV18|TRBJ1-2
CASSPNGQGYGYTF
TGTGCCAGCTCACCAAACGGACAGGGGTATGGCTACACCTTC
>.|.|TRBV15|TRBJ2-5
CATSREVPGQETQYF
TGTGCCACCAGCAGAGAGGTCCCAGGCCAAGAGACCCAGTACTTC
>TRBD1|.|TRBV19|TRBJ2-5
CASSIIRRTGQETQYF
TGTGCCAGTAGTATTATTCGAAGGACAGGCCAAGAGACCCAGTACTTC
>.|.|TRBV5-7|TRBJ2-5
CASSRFAGRETQYF
TGTGCCAGCAGCCGTTTCGCGGGGAGGGAGACCCAGTACTTC
>.|.|TRBV27|TRBJ2-7
CASSPETGPYEQYF
TGTGCCAGCAGCCCCGAAACGGGGCCCTACGAGCAGTACTTC
>.|.|TRBV6-5|TRBJ1-3
CASSYSSSGNTIYF
TGTGCCAGCAGTTACTCTAGCTCTGGAAACACCATATATTTT